Presented here are 10 T cell receptor beta chains from one specimen sequenced in a study of blood T cell repertoires in COVID-19. Using immunoSEQ multiplex PCR, the repertoire was profiled, and TCRdb retains in-frame clones only, with some absent. The sample shows about 260,000 clones, 90% of them seen only once. Sequenced material: PBMCs or T cells enriched from blood (not recorded which). The receptors derive from a man over 45 who had been exposed to COVID-19.

This clone occurred once. J is TRBJ2-1 and V is TRBV7-9; D remains unclear. CDR1 and CDR2 from the germline V gene are SEHNR and FQNEAQ (reference sequence). The length of the CDR3 is 16 residues. The V end lost 4 bases, the J end lost 5 bases, and 18 bases lay between the germline ends. The CDR3 DNA is TGTGCCAGCAGCTCCAAGTGGTTGACTCTAAACAATGAGCAGTTCTTC. Translation gives CASSSKWLTLNNEQFF.

This clone came up once. The chain recombines TRBV18 with TRBJ1-3; 7 bases are a match to TRBD1. The CDR3 length is 16 residues. Trimming removed 2 bases from V and 4 bases from J; junction bases left unmatched: 8. Germline assignment: CDR1 KGHSH and CDR2 LQKENI. CDR3 residues: CASSPNRGSTGNTIYF. For the CDR3, the DNA is TGTGCCAGCTCACCAAACAGGGGTTCGACGGGAAACACCATATATTTT.

This sequence joins TRBV19 and TRBJ1-1, with D unresolved. Per the germline V gene, CDR1 is LNHDA and CDR2 is SQIVND (reference sequence). CDR3 size: 13 residues. V lost 6 bases and J 0 bases, leaving 8 bases between the germline ends. The CDR3 sequence is CASSSQMNTEAFF. The DNA for the CDR3 is TGTGCCAGTAGCTCACAGATGAACACTGAAGCTTTCTTT.

This rearrangement joins TRBV29-1 to TRBJ1-6; 8 nucleotides align to TRBD1. After removal of 7 bases from V and 8 bases from J, the junction contained 7 bases not matched to a gene. The length of the CDR3 is 13 residues. Germline V gene sequence: CDR1 SQVTM, CDR2 ANQGSEA. The CDR3 DNA follows: TGCAGCGCCTCAGGGGGCCGGGATTCACCCCTCCACTTT. This encodes CSASGGRDSPLHF.

The CDR3 DNA sequence: TGCGCCAGCAGCTTGTTTGGGACAGTGAACACTGAAGCTTTCTTT. It yields the protein CASSLFGTVNTEAFF. The chain joins TRBV5-1 to TRBJ1-1, with TRBD1 matching 7 bases. The CDR3 loop spans 15 amino acids. V lost 1 base to trimming and J lost 0 bases; unmatched junction nucleotides: 3. The germline V gene has CDR1 SGHRS and CDR2 YFSETQ.

To note about this clone: Distinct nucleotide sequences in the sample also encode this CDR3. The rearrangement joins TRBV9 to TRBJ1-1; possibly TRBD1 for D (5 bases). In germline, CDR1 is SGDLS, CDR2 YYNGEE. V was pared by 0 bases and J by 0 bases, with 6 bases between. The CDR3 runs to 14 residues. The CDR3 region is CASSVGGVNTEAFF. Written as DNA, the CDR3 is TGTGCCAGCAGCGTAGGGGGGGTGAACACTGAAGCTTTCTTT.

A few counts support this clone. This sequence joins TRBV28 and TRBJ2-7, with 9 bases matching TRBD1. Looked up from germline, CDR1 is MDHEN and CDR2 is SYDVKM. CDR3 length: 14 amino acids. The ends lost 5 bases at V and 3 bases at J; junction bases unmatched: 5. DNA of the CDR3: TGTGCCAGCAGTCCACCGGACAGGGGCTACGAGCAGTACTTC. Its translation: CASSPPDRGYEQYF.

The J gene is TRBJ2-7, the V gene TRBV5-8; D is uncertain. Germline V gives CDR1 SGHTS, CDR2 YDEGEE. The V end was cut by 6 bases, the J end by 3 bases, with 13 bases between. CDR3 length: 13 amino acids. The CDR3 loop is CASIELTNYEQYV. CDR3 nucleotides: TGTGCCAGCATCGAACTCACCAACTACGAGCAGTACGTC.

This clone was observed once. This rearrangement joins TRBV5-4 to TRBJ1-2; TRBD1 matches at 8 bases. V shed 4 bases, J shed 0 bases, and the junction held 5 bases outside the gene matches. Germline V gives CDR1 SGHNT, CDR2 YYREEE (reference sequence). The CDR3 spans 15 residues. Here the CDR3 reads CASSTRQGSNYGYTF. Here the CDR3 DNA reads TGTGCCAGCAGCACTCGACAGGGGTCTAACTATGGCTACACCTTC. The whole variable domain, remainder taken from reference TRBV5-4 and TRBJ1-2, is ETGVTQSPTHLIKTRGQQVTLRCSSQSGHNTVSWYQQALGQGPQFIFQYYREEENGRGNFPPRFSGLQFPNYSSELNVNALELDDSALYLCASSTRQGSNYGYTFGSGTRLTVV.

The V gene is TRBV2, the J gene TRBJ1-2; TRBD1 matches 7 bases. Germline V gene data show CDR1 as SNHLY and CDR2 as FYNNEI. The CDR3 is 13 amino acids. V trimming: 3 bases; J trimming: 6 bases; junction bases outside the gene matches: 4. The CDR3: CASSERQGDGYTF. The CDR3 DNA reads TGTGCCAGCAGTGAGCGACAGGGCGATGGCTACACCTTC. Variable domain in full (rest from reference TRBV2 and TRBJ1-2): EPEVTQTPSHQVTQMGQEVILRCVPISNHLYFYWYRQILGQKVEFLVSFYNNEISEKSEIFDDQFSVERPDGSNFTLKIRSTKLEDSAMYFCASSERQGDGYTFGSGTRLTVV.